The subject of this entry is one TCR beta chain. The data originate from a study of cytomegalovirus exposure and HLA in healthy donors. Clones were read by immunoSEQ multiplex PCR, and TCRdb kept only the in-frame ones, dropping some. The table has approximately 110,000 clones, 90% to 95% seen once; the top ten hold around 1.3%. The germline gives CDR1 MDHEN, CDR2 SYDVKM. The CDR3 loop spans 16 amino acids. Deletions cut 8 bases from V and 4 bases from J, with 23 bases between. The sequence came from a woman in her late teens or twenties in good health and CMV-seronegative. The rearrangement links TRBV28 to TRBJ1-1, with D possibly being TRBD1 (6 bases). The source material was PBMCs. CDR3 bases: TGTGCCAGCCGCCCAATGGGGGGGGCCCCCTTCACTGAAGCTTTCTTT. It translates to CASRPMGGAPFTEAFF. The whole variable domain, remainder taken from reference TRBV28 and TRBJ1-1, is DVKVTQSSRYLVKRTGEKVFLECVQDMDHENMFWYRQDPGLGLRLIYFSYDVKMKEKGDIPEGYSVSREKKERFSLILESASTNQTSMYLCASRPMGGAPFTEAFFGQGTRLTVV.